The source of this T cell receptor beta chain is a study of blood T cell repertoires in COVID-19. In terms of age and location, participants ranged from about 18 to 89 years and lived in fewer than 30 US areas. Original processing methods: How many nucleated cells were present was estimated from reference gene primer amplification. Clones were read by immunoSEQ multiplex PCR, and TCRdb kept only the in-frame ones, dropping some. The V and J calls and clone size were taken over from that table, and D and trimming were inferred from the DNA. The sample shows fewer than 250,000 clones, around 87% of them seen only once. Trimming cost V 1 base and J 6 bases, with 9 bases left between them. CDR1 is MNHNS, CDR2 SASEGT, per germline. The CDR3 extends over 14 amino acids.

The sample taken for sequencing was PBMCs or T cells enriched from blood (not recorded which). The J gene is TRBJ1-4, the V gene TRBV6-1; a possible D gene is TRBD1 (6 bases). The receptor was isolated from a man aged 25 to 40 who had been exposed to COVID-19. CDR3 sequence: CASSEGGLDEKLFF. CDR3 sequence (DNA): TGTGCCAGCAGTGAAGGGGGGCTGGATGAAAAACTGTTTTTT.